The 30 T cell receptor beta chains in this list originate from one sample, sequenced in a study of chemoradiotherapy in HPV16-positive cancers. Assay: immunoSEQ multiplex PCR; the TCRdb copy retains only in-frame clones and omits some. The table shows 9,500 to 15,000 clones, with 77% occurring only once. This material was obtained from a patient who underwent chemoradiotherapy. Every receptor here comes from a human donor with HPV-associated anogenital cancer.

V usage is TRBV4-3 and J usage is TRBJ2-7, with 10 bases identical to TRBD1. In germline, CDR1 is LGHNA, CDR2 YSLEER. The V segment lost 3 bases and the J segment 6 bases; nucleotides outside the gene matches: 8. The CDR3 contains 15 residues. CDR3 amino acids: CASSQGGTGASEQYF. CDR3 in DNA: TGCGCCAGCAGCCAGGGCGGGACAGGGGCTAGCGAGCAGTACTTC.

V is TRBV19 and J is TRBJ2-3; D is unclear. Germline CDR1 and CDR2: LNHDA and SQIVND (reference sequence). V gave up 3 bases and J gave up 2 bases, with 9 bases separating them. The CDR3 runs 14 residues. In DNA form, the CDR3 reads TGTGCCAGTAGTATTAGGGCAGCCACAGATACGCAGTATTTT. It is translated as CASSIRAATDTQYF. Drawing the rest from reference TRBV19 and TRBJ2-3, the complete variable domain is DGGITQSPKYLFRKEGQNVTLSCEQNLNHDAMYWYRQDPGQGLRLIYYSQIVNDFQKGDIAEGYSVSREKKESFPLTVTSAQKNPTAFYLCASSIRAATDTQYFGPGTRLTVL.

This chain connects TRBV18 to TRBJ1-1; D perhaps matches TRBD1 (6 bases). The germline V gene encodes CDR1 KGHSH and CDR2 LQKENI. V was pared by 4 bases and J by 4 bases, with 19 bases between. CDR3 length: 16 amino acids. Here the CDR3 DNA reads TGTGCCAGCTCACTTTCCGGGGGCAGGGTGTTCACTGAAGCTTTCTTT. Amino acid sequence: CASSLSGGRVFTEAFF.

The V call is TRBV19, the J call TRBJ2-7; 8 bases line up with TRBD1. Germline V lookup: CDR1 LNHDA, CDR2 SQIVND (reference sequence). V shed 10 bases and J 4 bases; nucleotides not matched to a gene: 6. This CDR3 has 12 amino acids. The CDR3 sequence is CATQGALYEQYF. DNA for the CDR3: TGTGCCACTCAGGGGGCGCTTTACGAGCAGTACTTC.

This clone was seen more than once but under ten times. The V and J genes are TRBV18 and TRBJ2-7, with 11 bases lining up with TRBD2. Trimming removed 4 bases from V and 1 base from J; junction bases left unmatched: 3. The V gene's germline CDR1 is KGHSH and CDR2 LQKENI. The CDR3 covers 15 residues. The CDR3 DNA follows: TGTGCCAGCTCACTTAGCGGGGGGGCGTCCTACGAGCAGTACTTC. Residues: CASSLSGGASYEQYF.

There are a few counts of this clone. The rearrangement links TRBV7-9 to TRBJ2-6, with a tentative D call TRBD1 (5 bases). This CDR3 has 19 amino acids. CDR1 SEHNR and CDR2 FQNEAQ come from the germline V gene (reference sequence). V lost 5 bases and J 1 base, leaving 21 bases between the germline ends. The CDR3 loop is CASSPRFGRAPSGANVLTF. The CDR3 nucleotides are TGTGCCAGCAGCCCGCGATTCGGCAGGGCTCCGTCTGGGGCCAACGTCCTGACTTTC.

This chain joins TRBV7-9 and TRBJ2-5, with TRBD2 matching over 8 bases. From germline, CDR1 is SEHNR and CDR2 FQNEAQ (reference sequence). The V segment lost 5 bases and the J segment 4 bases; nucleotides outside the gene matches: 12. The length of the CDR3 is 16 residues. The CDR3 sequence is CASSPPPAGVGETQYF. The CDR3, as DNA: TGTGCCAGCAGCCCACCCCCAGCGGGAGTTGGAGAGACCCAGTACTTC.

This rearrangement joins TRBV2 to TRBJ2-2, with unresolved D. Germline CDR1 and CDR2: SNHLY and FYNNEI. The CDR3 has 15 residues. V was shortened by 3 bases and J by 1 base, with 9 bases between the two germline ends. CDR3 sequence (DNA): TGTGCCAGCAGTGATGCCAGGTGGAACACCGGGGAGCTGTTTTTT. Protein: CASSDARWNTGELFF.

The chain joins TRBV5-5 to TRBJ2-2; D is possibly TRBD1 (6 bases). Germline loops: CDR1 SGHKS, CDR2 YYEKEE (reference sequence). Between the trimmed V and J ends, which lost 2 bases and 7 bases, there was a span of 12 bases. The CDR3 runs 14 residues. The CDR3 DNA is TGTGCCAGCAGCTTACAGGGTATCGGCGGGGAGCTGTTTTTT. This gives the protein CASSLQGIGGELFF.

This clone showed up just once. The chain has TRBV7-2 and TRBJ2-7; TRBD2 might be the D (6 bases). CDR1 is SGHTA, CDR2 FQGNSA, per germline. The CDR3 loop spans 14 amino acids. V gave up 2 bases and J gave up 3 bases, with 11 bases separating them. This CDR3 is CASSLMGGDYEQYF. CDR3 sequence (DNA): TGTGCCAGCAGCTTAATGGGCGGGGACTACGAGCAGTACTTC.

The chain couples TRBV7-2 to TRBJ2-3; 9 bases fit TRBD2. CDR3 length: 16 amino acids. Germline V CDR1 and CDR2: SGHTA, FQGNSA. The V segment lost 5 bases and the J segment 1 base; nucleotides outside the gene matches: 7. CDR3 loop: CASSPGTSPGTDTQYF. The CDR3 DNA sequence: TGTGCCAGCAGCCCCGGGACTAGCCCAGGCACAGATACGCAGTATTTT.

This chain uses TRBV4-3 with TRBJ2-7; D is uncertain. The germline CDR1 and CDR2 sequences are LGHNA and YSLEER. This CDR3 is 14 amino acids long. Trimming took off 0 bases at V and 3 bases at J, with 9 bases between the two ends. The DNA of the CDR3 is TGCGCCAGCAGCCAAGATCTAGGGTTCTACGAGCAGTACTTC. This encodes CASSQDLGFYEQYF.

This sequence joins TRBV27 and TRBJ2-7; no clear D. Germline-derived CDR1 and CDR2 are MNHEY and SMNVEV (reference sequence). With 2 bases removed from V and 2 bases from J, the gap between germline ends came to 13 bases. The CDR3 has 15 residues. In DNA, the CDR3 is TGTGCCAGCAGTTTAGCTGTCAGGCTCCCCTACGAGCAGTACTTC. This translates into CASSLAVRLPYEQYF.

The rearrangement joins TRBV19 to TRBJ2-2; D gene uncertain. Per germline, CDR1 LNHDA and CDR2 SQIVND (reference sequence). The ends were cut back, 3 bases at V and 3 bases at J, with 14 bases in the middle. The length of the CDR3 is 16 residues. The CDR3 here is CASSIWLPSDTGELFF. For the CDR3, the DNA is TGTGCCAGTAGTATCTGGCTTCCGAGCGACACCGGGGAGCTGTTTTTT.

This clone was counted a few times. The chain joins TRBV11-2 to TRBJ2-7; D not certain. This CDR3 is 14 amino acids long. The V gene lost 0 bases and the J gene lost 0 bases, with 6 bases spanning the gap. Germline V gene sequence: CDR1 SGHAT, CDR2 FQNNGV. The CDR3 nucleotides are TGTGCCAGCAGCTTAGAGGTAGACTCCTACGAGCAGTACTTC. Amino acids: CASSLEVDSYEQYF.

This chain links TRBV5-5 with TRBJ1-3; no firm D call. Germline CDR1 is SGHKS and CDR2 is YYEKEE (reference sequence). The V end lost 0 bases, the J end lost 4 bases, and 8 bases lay between the germline ends. The CDR3 covers 14 residues. The CDR3 nucleotides are TGTGCCAGCAGCTTGGGGGGAGCAGGAAACACCATATATTTT. Encoded protein: CASSLGGAGNTIYF.

This clone was counted a few times. The CDR3 DNA reads TGTGCCAGCAGCTTAAGCACGACCGGGGAGCTGTTTTTT. Its protein product is CASSLSTTGELFF. The rearrangement links TRBV7-3 to TRBJ2-2; the D is unclear. There are 13 residues in the CDR3. CDR1 and CDR2 (germline): SGHTA, FQGTGA. Trimming cost V 1 base and J 5 bases, with 5 bases left between them.

In this sample, this clone turned up a few times. J is TRBJ2-7 and V is TRBV4-2; 9 positions match TRBD1. The CDR3 loop spans 15 amino acids. CDR1 and CDR2 from the germline V gene are LGHNA and YNFKEQ. With V trimmed by 1 base and J by 2 bases, 3 bases remained unmatched. CDR3 DNA: TGTGCCAGCAGCCAAGCAGGGACAGGGCCCTACGAGCAGTACTTC. Its translation is CASSQAGTGPYEQYF.

The rearrangement joins TRBV5-4 to TRBJ2-3; 7 nucleotides align to TRBD1. J was trimmed by 0 bases and V by 10 bases; bases with no gene match: 5. The CDR3 has 13 residues. Germline V gives CDR1 SGHNT, CDR2 YYREEE (reference sequence). CDR3 region: CAAGGRSTDTQYF. The DNA of the CDR3 is TGTGCCGCAGGGGGACGTAGCACAGATACGCAGTATTTT.

The chain joins TRBV19 to TRBJ1-2; perhaps TRBD1 as D (6 bases). With 5 bases removed from V and 2 bases from J, the gap between germline ends came to 9 bases. The CDR3 loop spans 13 amino acids. Germline CDR1 is LNHDA and CDR2 is SQIVND (reference sequence). CDR3 DNA: TGTGCCAGTAGTCACACAGGGAACTATGGCTACACCTTC. Translating it yields CASSHTGNYGYTF.

The chain couples TRBV5-4 to TRBJ2-2, with 8 bases aligning to TRBD1. The V and J ends lost 3 bases and 5 bases, in that order; junction bases with no gene match: 9. Germline CDR1 SGHNT, CDR2 YYREEE (reference sequence). CDR3 length equals 16 residues. In DNA, the CDR3 is TGTGCCAGCAGCTCTCCCGGACAGGGAGGAACCGGGGAGCTGTTTTTT. Translating it yields CASSSPGQGGTGELFF. Complete variable domain (other parts from reference TRBV5-4 and TRBJ2-2): ETGVTQSPTHLIKTRGQQVTLRCSSQSGHNTVSWYQQALGQGPQFIFQYYREEENGRGNFPPRFSGLQFPNYSSELNVNALELDDSALYLCASSSPGQGGTGELFFGEGSRLTVL.

V is TRBV27 and J is TRBJ2-7; 9 bases map to TRBD1. This CDR3 region has 17 residues. Germline values: CDR1 MNHEY, CDR2 SMNVEV (reference sequence). V trimming: 6 bases; J trimming: 5 bases; junction bases outside the gene matches: 17. This chain's CDR3 is CASSYKTSGTGFHEQYF. The CDR3 nucleotides are TGTGCCAGCAGCTATAAAACTTCCGGGACAGGGTTCCACGAGCAGTACTTC.

The rearrangement links TRBV7-9 to TRBJ1-2; D not certain. There are 10 residues in the CDR3. Germline V CDR1 and CDR2: SEHNR, FQNEAQ (reference sequence). Trimming took off 1 base at V and 11 bases at J, with 5 bases between the two ends. This CDR3 reads CASSLERYTF. DNA for the CDR3: TGTGCCAGCAGCTTAGAACGGTACACCTTC.

The rearrangement links TRBV5-4 to TRBJ2-6; 10 bases fit TRBD1. This CDR3 contains 17 residues. V lost 7 bases, J lost 5 bases, and 12 bases stayed unmatched. Germline values: CDR1 SGHNT, CDR2 YYREEE (reference sequence). CDR3 sequence: CASGRTGGRLWANVLTF. The CDR3, as DNA: TGTGCCAGCGGGCGGACAGGGGGGCGATTGTGGGCCAACGTCCTGACTTTC.

The V call is TRBV27, the J call TRBJ2-6; no clear D gene. Germline V gene lookup returns CDR1 MNHEY and CDR2 SMNVEV (reference sequence). The ends were cut back, 6 bases at V and 3 bases at J, with 9 bases in the middle. The CDR3 totals 14 residues. CDR3 region: CASSPVNGANVLTF. The CDR3 nucleotides read TGTGCCAGCAGCCCTGTTAATGGGGCCAACGTCCTGACTTTC.

A few counts support this clone. This rearrangement joins TRBV9 to TRBJ1-3; no reliable D call. The CDR3 consists of 15 residues. Germline V gives CDR1 SGDLS, CDR2 YYNGEE. V dropped 3 bases and J dropped 0 bases, with 10 bases sitting between them. CDR3 region: CASSEQSLSGNTIYF. In nucleotides, the CDR3 is TGTGCCAGCAGCGAACAGAGCCTCTCTGGAAACACCATATATTTT.

A single count supports this clone. V is TRBV6-4 and J is TRBJ1-2; no clear D. V was cut by 6 bases and J by 4 bases, with 12 bases left in between. The CDR3 spans 13 residues. Germline CDR1 reads MRHNA; CDR2 reads SNTAGT. For the CDR3, the DNA is TGTGCCAGCAGGACCATCCGAACCTATGGCTACACCTTC. This codes for CASRTIRTYGYTF.

This clone was seen more than once but under ten times. The DNA for the CDR3 is TGTGCCAGCAGAGGGGACACGCGGGAGCAGTTCTTC. Its protein product is CASRGDTREQFF. The chain recombines TRBV2 with TRBJ2-1; D might be TRBD1 (6 bases). CDR1 and CDR2 from the germline V gene are SNHLY and FYNNEI. The CDR3 has 12 residues. V lost 6 bases and J 10 bases, leaving 13 bases between the germline ends.

The chain carries TRBV7-2 and TRBJ2-3; D is possibly TRBD2 (5 bases). The germline V gene encodes CDR1 SGHTA and CDR2 FQGNSA. Trimming took 5 bases from V and 4 from J, leaving 10 bases between them. CDR3 length: 13 amino acids. CDR3 loop: CASSPFGADTQYF. The CDR3 DNA reads as TGTGCCAGCAGCCCCTTCGGGGCAGATACGCAGTATTTT.

The chain carries TRBV7-2 and TRBJ2-6; D remains unclear. This CDR3 has 17 residues. Germline V lookup: CDR1 SGHTA, CDR2 FQGNSA. Trimming removed 1 base from V and 0 bases from J, with 10 bases in between. CDR3 nucleotides: TGTGCCAGCAGCTTAGGGCCTATTAGCTCTGGGGCCAACGTCCTGACTTTC. Its translation: CASSLGPISSGANVLTF.